A few counts support the clone carrying this T cell receptor beta chain. These data originate in a study of response to subunit inactivated influenza vaccine. The V end was cut by 5 bases, the J end by 4 bases, with 15 bases between. Germline assignment: CDR1 SGHVS and CDR2 FQNEAQ. This CDR3 comprises 15 residues. TCRdb analysed the RT-PCR reads with MiXCR anew, one entry per CDR3 protein. Among some 570,000 distinct CDR3 sequences listed, about 11% were seen once. These data were likewise used in another study, on T cells expressing NK-cell markers. That study reports: TCR beta cDNA was made by 5'RACE template switching with UMIs. It was sorted CD3+CD56-NKG2C+, CD3+CD56+NKG2C- and CD3+CD56+NKG2C+ T cells that provided the TCR beta repertoires. Eight donors were sequenced, seven testing HCMV-seropositive and one testing seronegative. Topping the CD3+CD56-NKG2C+ fraction as well were these clonotypes, in a few donors.

The sequencing here drew on PBMCs from blood, taken on the day of vaccination. The sequence was collected from a middle-aged man who received an inactivated influenza vaccine. The chain joins TRBV7-8 to TRBJ1-5, with a possible D match to TRBD1 (6 bases). CDR3 nucleotides: TGTGCCAGCAGCCCGGGGGGGGGGCTAAATCAGCCCCAGCATTTT. This codes for CASSPGGGLNQPQHF. The variable domain in full, with the rest retrieved from reference TRBV7-8 and TRBJ1-5, is GAGVSQSPRYKVAKRGQDVALRCDPISGHVSLFWYQQALGQGPEFLTYFQNEAQLDKSGLPSDRFFAERPEGSVSTLKIQRTQQEDSAVYLCASSPGGGLNQPQHFGDGTRLSIL.